Described below is a single T cell receptor (beta chain) sequence and its context. Its cognate antigen is unknown. TCRdb ran MiXCR on the 5' RACE reads and lists one entry per CDR3 protein. Of 450,000 or so distinct CDR3 sequences in the sample, 14% are singletons; the top ten hold roughly 0.5%. The data stem from a study of identical twins. Whole-study results and caveats: Models underestimated how often monozygotic twins shared out-of-frame TCR alpha. The degree of excess twin sharing was weaker in beta out-of-frame sequences. Where out-of-frame alpha sequences were twin-shared, they showed excess low generation probability. Invariant MAIT and iNKT cells are populations that could partly confound zero-insertion analyses.

These data are also associated with another study on yellow fever vaccine responses in identical twins.

The sequence was obtained from a woman aged 18 to 35 in good health. Sequencing input: CD4+ T cells sorted from blood.

CDR3 sequence reads: CASSPTMRQGGELFF. The CDR3 DNA reads TGTGCCAGCAGCCCAACCATGCGACAGGGCGGGGAGCTGTTTTTT. The chain employs TRBV3-1 and TRBJ2-2, with 7 bases aligning to TRBD1. J was trimmed by 7 bases and V by 4 bases; bases with no gene match: 9. Germline-derived CDR1 and CDR2 are LGHDT and YNNKEL (reference sequence). This CDR3 spans 15 amino acids.